Included here is one T cell receptor (beta chain) sequence, with context. V was cut by 1 base and J by 1 base, with 16 bases left in between. In germline, CDR1 is LNHDA, CDR2 SQIVND (reference sequence). The CDR3 contains 17 residues. As handled by the study authors: Amplification of reference gene primers was used by the study to estimate nucleated cell counts. Profiled with immunoSEQ multiplex PCR; TCRdb holds only in-frame clones, not every one. The V and J calls and the clone size are those of that table, but D and trimming were determined from the DNA. Here the sample spans 60,000 to 70,000 clones, 80% to 90% being singletons. These data are taken from a study of blood T cell repertoires in COVID-19. About the research overall: COVID-19 samples, acute and convalescent, were from the United States, Italy and Spain. Sources were T cells, B-cell-depleted T cells, or PBMCs; the material itself was cDNA or gDNA.

The rearrangement links TRBV19 to TRBJ1-1; D might be TRBD1 (6 bases). The TCR was taken from a woman aged 60 to 75 with acute or convalescent COVID-19. Sample: peripheral blood. CDR3 nucleotide sequence: TGTGCCAGTAGTATAGGATGGACAGACCCCACGAACACTGAAGCTTTCTTT. Its translation is CASSIGWTDPTNTEAFF.